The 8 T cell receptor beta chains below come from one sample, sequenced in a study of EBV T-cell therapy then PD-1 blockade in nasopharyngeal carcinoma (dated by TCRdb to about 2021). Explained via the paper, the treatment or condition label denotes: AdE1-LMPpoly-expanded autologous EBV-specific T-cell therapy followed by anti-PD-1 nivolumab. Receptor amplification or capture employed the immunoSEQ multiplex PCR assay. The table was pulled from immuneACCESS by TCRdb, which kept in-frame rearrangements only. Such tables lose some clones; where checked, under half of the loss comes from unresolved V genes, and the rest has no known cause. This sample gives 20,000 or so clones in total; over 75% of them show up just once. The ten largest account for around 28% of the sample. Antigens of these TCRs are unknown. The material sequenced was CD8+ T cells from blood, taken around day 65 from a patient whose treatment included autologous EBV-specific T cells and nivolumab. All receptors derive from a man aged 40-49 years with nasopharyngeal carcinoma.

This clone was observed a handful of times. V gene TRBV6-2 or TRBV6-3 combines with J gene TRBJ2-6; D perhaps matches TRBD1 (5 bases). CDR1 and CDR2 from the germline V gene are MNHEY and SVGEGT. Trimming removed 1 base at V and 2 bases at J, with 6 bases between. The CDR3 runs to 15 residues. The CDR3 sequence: CASSYLGAGANVLTF. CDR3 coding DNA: TGTGCCAGCAGTTACTTAGGGGCTGGGGCCAACGTCCTGACTTTC.

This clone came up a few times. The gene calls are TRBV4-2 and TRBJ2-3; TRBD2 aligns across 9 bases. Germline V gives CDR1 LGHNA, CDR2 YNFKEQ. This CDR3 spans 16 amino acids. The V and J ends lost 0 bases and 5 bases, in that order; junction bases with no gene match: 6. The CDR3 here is CASSQEGGGAVDTQYF. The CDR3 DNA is TGTGCCAGCAGCCAAGAAGGCGGGGGGGCCGTAGATACGCAGTATTTT.

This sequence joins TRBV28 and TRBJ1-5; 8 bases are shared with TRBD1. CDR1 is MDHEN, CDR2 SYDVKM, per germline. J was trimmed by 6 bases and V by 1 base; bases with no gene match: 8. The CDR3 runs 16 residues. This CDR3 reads CASSLYWTGLRQPQHF. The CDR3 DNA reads TGTGCCAGCAGTTTATATTGGACAGGGTTGCGTCAGCCCCAGCATTTT. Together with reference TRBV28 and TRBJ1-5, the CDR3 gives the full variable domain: DVKVTQSSRYLVKRTGEKVFLECVQDMDHENMFWYRQDPGLGLRLIYFSYDVKMKEKGDIPEGYSVSREKKERFSLILESASTNQTSMYLCASSLYWTGLRQPQHFGDGTRLSIL.

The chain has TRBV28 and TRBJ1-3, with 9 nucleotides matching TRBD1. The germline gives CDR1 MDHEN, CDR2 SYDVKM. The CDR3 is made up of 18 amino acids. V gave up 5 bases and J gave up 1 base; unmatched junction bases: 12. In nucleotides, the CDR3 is TGTGCCAGCAGTCTAGGGGACAGGGAGATTTTTTCTGGAAACACCATATATTTT. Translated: CASSLGDREIFSGNTIYF.

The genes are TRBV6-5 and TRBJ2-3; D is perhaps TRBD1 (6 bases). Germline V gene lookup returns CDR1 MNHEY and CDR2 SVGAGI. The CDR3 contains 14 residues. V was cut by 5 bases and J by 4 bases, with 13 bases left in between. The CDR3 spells CASSPGVSSDTQYF. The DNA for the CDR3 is TGTGCCAGCAGTCCAGGGGTGTCATCAGATACGCAGTATTTT.

This CDR3 reads CASSLGYYEQYF. CDR3 nucleotides: TGTGCCAGCAGTTTAGGATACTACGAGCAGTACTTC. The J gene is TRBJ2-7, the V gene TRBV12-3 or TRBV12-4, with no clear D. V was cut by 1 base and J by 3 bases, with 4 bases left in between. CDR3 length equals 12 residues.

CDR3 region: CASSTGRFNEKLFF. The DNA of the CDR3 is TGTGCCAGCAGTACAGGACGGTTTAATGAAAAACTGTTTTTT. The V gene is TRBV27, the J gene TRBJ1-4, with TRBD1 as a possible D gene (5 bases). Deletions cut 5 bases from V and 4 bases from J, with 11 bases between. Germline V gene data show CDR1 as MNHEY and CDR2 as SMNVEV (reference sequence). The CDR3 totals 14 residues.

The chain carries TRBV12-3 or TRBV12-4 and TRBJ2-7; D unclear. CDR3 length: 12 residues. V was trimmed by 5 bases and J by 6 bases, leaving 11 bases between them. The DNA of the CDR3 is TGTGCCAGCAGTCCCAGCGCAGGCGAGCAGTACTTC. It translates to CASSPSAGEQYF.